Presented here are 5 T cell receptor beta chains from one specimen sequenced in a study of beta chain features in type 1 diabetes. TCRB transcripts that were expressed got sequenced, as all of the isolated RNA had been reverse transcribed. Libraries were prepared by immunoSEQ multiplex PCR; TCRdb keeps only in-frame clonotypes and omits some of them. Among hundreds of thousands of clones listed, 15% were seen once. The sample taken for sequencing was naive CD4+ T cells from blood. The receptors were gathered from a man between 18 and 35 years old in good health.

This clone has just a few counts. This CDR3 is also generated by other DNA sequences in the sample. This CDR3 is CASSLGGGRSYEQYF. The CDR3 nucleotides read TGTGCCAGCAGCTTAGGCGGGGGGCGCTCCTACGAGCAGTACTTC. This rearrangement joins TRBV7-2 to TRBJ2-7, with 8 bases lining up with TRBD2. The V and J ends lost 1 base and 0 bases, in that order; junction bases with no gene match: 2. Germline CDR1 is SGHTA and CDR2 is FQGNSA. The CDR3 totals 15 residues.

V gene TRBV9 combines with J gene TRBJ1-4, with 10 bases that match TRBD1. Germline V gene lookup returns CDR1 SGDLS and CDR2 YYNGEE. V shed 2 bases and J 7 bases; nucleotides not matched to a gene: 8. The CDR3 has 16 amino acids. DNA for the CDR3: TGTGCCAGCAGCGTCGGATCGGGACAGGGGTTTGAAAAACTGTTTTTT. It codes for CASSVGSGQGFEKLFF.

This clone was observed a handful of times. The chain employs TRBV2 and TRBJ2-1; maybe TRBD1 (5 bases). V was clipped by 6 bases and J by 9 bases, with 9 bases between them. This CDR3 is built from 11 residues. Germline CDR1 and CDR2: SNHLY and FYNNEI. The CDR3, as DNA: TGTGCCAGCAGGGGGCAGGTTGAGCAGTTCTTC. This codes for CASRGQVEQFF.

This chain connects TRBV7-8 to TRBJ2-7; 7 bases agree with TRBD1. The V gene's germline CDR1 is SGHVS and CDR2 FQNEAQ. The CDR3 has 14 amino acids. Trimming cost V 5 bases and J 2 bases; bases outside gene matches: 6. CDR3 DNA sequence: TGTGCCAGCAGCCAAGGACAGGCTGCCTACGAGCAGTACTTC. Amino acid sequence: CASSQGQAAYEQYF.

This rearrangement joins TRBV23-1 to TRBJ1-1, with D perhaps matching TRBD1 (5 bases). TRBV23-1 is an ORF for which the function is uncertain. The CDR3 spans 16 residues. Trimming cost V 2 bases and J 1 base, with 14 bases left between them. CDR3: CASSQRRGRANTEAFF. The DNA of the CDR3 is TGCGCCAGCAGTCAAAGGAGGGGTAGGGCGAACACTGAAGCTTTCTTT.